The sequence of this T cell receptor (beta chain) was determined in a study of vaccination effects on CD4 cells after COVID-19. On the study more broadly: All study participants received two doses of BNT162b2 or mRNA-1273 vaccine. Study-wide results and limits: Early post-infection timepoints were missing from the study, which also had few convalescent patients. Marked clonal contraction was seen in infection- and vaccine-induced clones late after vaccination.

Ahead of sequencing, the ViraFEST assay grew antigen-specific CD4+ T cells using viral peptide pools. Following culture for about ten days, CD4+ T cells were isolated. Testing of the vaccine recipients showed negative nucleocapsid antibodies and no prior SARS-CoV-2 infection. A few million PBMC were placed in each well, which was supplemented with 10 IU/ml IL-2 and about 10 ug/ml peptides. Notes on this clone: The antigen is unknown.

Germline V gene data show CDR1 as MNHEY and CDR2 as SMNVEV (reference sequence). The CDR3 contains 15 residues. V lost 6 bases, J lost 7 bases, and 7 bases stayed unmatched. Generated by immunoSEQ multiplex PCR, the TCRdb table keeps only in-frame clones and is missing some. The table shows 71,000 or so clones, with approximately 70% occurring only once. The chain joins TRBV27 to TRBJ2-1, with 12 nucleotides matching TRBD2. The material was CD4+ T cells from PBMCs cultured with HCoV-OC43 spike peptides, obtained before COVID-19 vaccination. Subset defined: HCoV-OC43 spike overlapping peptide pool stimulation. The TCR comes from a human donor who received a COVID-19 vaccine. CDR3 coding DNA: TGTGCCAGCAGCCTACCTAGCGGGGGGGAGAATGAGCAGTTCTTC. This codes for CASSLPSGGENEQFF.